Below, 20 T cell receptor beta chains from the same sample are listed, as sequenced in a study of control samples from healthy donors and cancer patients. Some clones are missing from TCRdb's copy, which holds only in-frame ones; the method was immunoSEQ multiplex PCR. Found here are about 85,000 clones, 85% to 90% of them singletons; the top ten hold 7.6%. Source material: blood. The receptors here all came from a woman aged 55 to 70 in good health.

The V call is TRBV27, the J call TRBJ2-3; D is unclear. Trimming removed 6 bases at V and 1 base at J, with 14 bases between. The CDR3 loop spans 15 amino acids. Germline values: CDR1 MNHEY, CDR2 SMNVEV (reference sequence). CDR3 in amino acids: CASSRTGWGTDTQYF. CDR3 DNA sequence: TGTGCCAGCAGCCGGACCGGGTGGGGCACAGATACGCAGTATTTT.

The genes are TRBV20-1 and TRBJ1-1, with D maybe TRBD1 (5 bases). The V gene's germline CDR1 is DFQATT and CDR2 SNEGSKA (reference sequence). Trimming removed 3 bases from V and 8 bases from J, with 10 bases in between. The CDR3 spans 11 residues. The CDR3, as DNA: TGCAGTGCTAGGACAGAGATCGAAGCTTTCTTT. It encodes CSARTEIEAFF.

The chain employs TRBV2 and TRBJ1-4, with TRBD1 as a possible D gene (5 bases). The CDR3 contains 15 residues. The germline gives CDR1 SNHLY, CDR2 FYNNEI. Between the trimmed V and J ends, which lost 8 bases and 0 bases, there was a span of 13 bases. DNA of the CDR3: TGTGCCAGCCGAGGGACGGCTGCAACTAATGAAAAACTGTTTTTT. Amino acids: CASRGTAATNEKLFF.

The chain is built from TRBV2 and TRBJ1-5; D gene unclear. Trimming pared 1 base from V and 7 bases from J, leaving 11 bases between. Germline V CDR1 and CDR2: SNHLY, FYNNEI. The CDR3 is 14 amino acids. The CDR3 DNA sequence: TGTGCCAGCAGTGAAGGGCAGCGAGTCCAGCCCCAGCATTTT. It encodes CASSEGQRVQPQHF.

The gene calls are TRBV7-9 and TRBJ1-6, with 8 bases identical to TRBD1. Trimming took 5 bases from V and 7 from J; bases not matched to a gene: 4. Germline CDR1 reads SEHNR; CDR2 reads FQNEAQ (reference sequence). The CDR3 consists of 14 residues. The CDR3 reads CASSATGANSPLHF. CDR3 DNA sequence: TGTGCCAGCAGCGCGACAGGGGCGAATTCACCCCTCCACTTT.

This chain uses TRBV2 with TRBJ1-1, with D unresolved. The V gene lost 8 bases and the J gene lost 5 bases, with 15 bases spanning the gap. This CDR3 contains 13 residues. Germline CDR1 is SNHLY and CDR2 is FYNNEI. The chain's CDR3 is CASQSYLGTEAFF. The CDR3 bases are TGTGCCAGCCAATCCTATTTGGGGACTGAAGCTTTCTTT.

The rearrangement links TRBV30 to TRBJ2-1; D unclear. Germline CDR1 GTSNPN, CDR2 SVGIG (reference sequence). Trimming shortened V by 3 bases and J by 4 bases, and 19 bases separated the two germline ends. The CDR3 extends over 16 amino acids. The CDR3 coding sequence is TGTGCCTGGAGATTAGCTGGGGTCCAACCTTACAATGAGCAGTTCTTC. This codes for CAWRLAGVQPYNEQFF. The full variable domain, with the rest looked up from reference TRBV30 and TRBJ2-1, is SQTIHQWPATLVQPVGSPLSLECTVEGTSNPNLYWYRQAAGRGLQLLFYSVGIGQISSEVPQNLSASRPQDRQFILSSKKLLLSDSGFYLCAWRLAGVQPYNEQFFGPGTRLTVL.

This clone was counted at least ten times. The chain couples TRBV3-1 (or the pseudogene TRBV3-2) to TRBJ1-4, with 10 bases lining up with TRBD1. CDR3 size: 16 residues. Germline assignment: CDR1 LGHDT and CDR2 YNNKEL (reference sequence). Trimming at V came to 5 bases and at J to 5 bases, leaving 8 bases not matched to a gene. CDR3 amino acids: CASSTDRDRGNEKLFF. CDR3 nucleotide sequence: TGTGCCAGCAGCACCGACCGGGACAGGGGAAATGAAAAACTGTTTTTT.

The chain uses TRBV28 and TRBJ1-1; a weak D match, TRBD1 (5 bases). The V and J ends lost 3 bases and 5 bases respectively, with 13 bases between them. The CDR3 runs 14 residues. In germline, CDR1 is MDHEN, CDR2 SYDVKM. CDR3 DNA sequence: TGTGCCAGCAGTTTTGGACAACCGGGGACTGAAGCTTTCTTT. It specifies CASSFGQPGTEAFF.

The V and J genes are TRBV5-3 and TRBJ2-7, with D possibly matching TRBD1 (6 bases). TRBV5-3 is an ORF, with its function uncertain. V was pared by 3 bases and J by 7 bases, with 14 bases between. This CDR3 contains 13 residues. The CDR3, as DNA: TGTGCCAGAAGCTGTACAGGGTTAGGGGAGCAGTACTTC. Translating it yields CARSCTGLGEQYF.

The chain combines TRBV27 with TRBJ1-2; no reliable D call. The germline CDR1 and CDR2 sequences are MNHEY and SMNVEV (reference sequence). The ends were cut back, 5 bases at V and 2 bases at J, with 9 bases in the middle. This CDR3 comprises 13 residues. The CDR3 region is CASSPNGNYGYTF. CDR3 nucleotides: TGTGCCAGCAGTCCTAACGGGAACTATGGCTACACCTTC.

The table lists this clone with a few counts. The chain couples TRBV6-1 to TRBJ1-4, with a tentative D call TRBD1 (5 bases). The CDR3 length is 17 residues. V dropped 4 bases and J dropped 3 bases, with 18 bases sitting between them. Germline assignment: CDR1 MNHNS and CDR2 SASEGT. The DNA for the CDR3 is TGTGCCAGCAGTGTCGGGGGGATGCGGGGGTCTAATGAAAAACTGTTTTTT. This encodes CASSVGGMRGSNEKLFF.

This rearrangement joins TRBV19 to TRBJ1-2, with D possibly TRBD1 on 6 matching bases. CDR3 length: 15 residues. Germline V lookup: CDR1 LNHDA, CDR2 SQIVND (reference sequence). Trimming took off 6 bases at V and 4 bases at J, with 18 bases between the two ends. The CDR3 region has the DNA TGTGCCAGTAGCCCCTTATGGGAGACAGGCTATGGCTACACCTTC. It translates to CASSPLWETGYGYTF.

This chain links TRBV5-1 with TRBJ1-5; no clear D. Germline CDR1 SGHRS, CDR2 YFSETQ. The ends were cut back, 0 bases at V and 7 bases at J, with 11 bases in the middle. The length of the CDR3 is 14 residues. The CDR3 is CASSLGGDRQPQHF. CDR3 bases: TGCGCCAGCAGCTTGGGGGGAGATCGGCAGCCCCAGCATTTT.

The genes are TRBV18 and TRBJ2-1; 8 nucleotides match TRBD2. V trimming: 3 bases; J trimming: 8 bases; junction bases outside the gene matches: 9. The CDR3 loop spans 15 amino acids. Germline V gene sequence: CDR1 KGHSH, CDR2 LQKENI. CDR3 nucleotide sequence: TGTGCCAGCTCACCGTCTGGACTAGCTCTCTATGAGCAGTTCTTC. This sequence encodes CASSPSGLALYEQFF.

The rearrangement links TRBV6-2 or TRBV6-3 to TRBJ2-5; D gene unclear. V lost 2 bases and J lost 5, with 9 bases in between. CDR1 is MNHEY and CDR2 is SVGEGT in the germline V gene. The CDR3 spans 13 residues. CDR3 coding DNA: TGTGCCAGCAGTTACGTGTACGGGGAGACCCAGTACTTC. This codes for CASSYVYGETQYF.

The chain combines TRBV27 with TRBJ1-2; 9 bases fit TRBD1. CDR1 is MNHEY, CDR2 SMNVEV, per germline (reference sequence). This CDR3 is built from 13 residues. Unmatched junction bases numbered 3, after V lost 0 bases and J lost 10 bases. This chain's CDR3 is CASSLSGQGTYTF. The CDR3 nucleotides are TGTGCCAGCAGTTTATCGGGACAGGGTACCTACACCTTC.

The gene calls are TRBV6-1 and TRBJ1-1, with D unresolved. Germline loops: CDR1 MNHNS, CDR2 SASEGT. The CDR3 contains 14 residues. Trimming removed 2 bases from V and 1 base from J, with 8 bases in between. The CDR3 protein is CASSELSGNTEAFF. The CDR3 DNA reads TGTGCCAGCAGTGAACTGTCAGGGAACACTGAAGCTTTCTTT.

This sequence joins TRBV6-5 and TRBJ2-5, with D possibly matching TRBD2 (5 bases). Germline values: CDR1 MNHEY, CDR2 SVGAGI. The V gene lost 2 bases and the J gene lost 5 bases, with 15 bases spanning the gap. The CDR3 is made up of 15 amino acids. The CDR3 region is CASSYPRRGYETQYF. The CDR3, as DNA: TGTGCCAGCAGTTACCCAAGGCGAGGGTACGAGACCCAGTACTTC.

This clone has only one observation. The chain links TRBV7-8 to TRBJ2-1; D may be TRBD1 (5 bases). CDR1 SGHVS and CDR2 FQNEAQ come from the germline V gene. This CDR3 region has 16 residues. The V end lost 4 bases, the J end lost 8 bases, and 21 bases lay between the germline ends. Written as DNA, the CDR3 is TGTGCCAGCAGCTCGGTAGGGGTCGTAAAGGGGCATGAGCAGTTCTTC. Protein sequence: CASSSVGVVKGHEQFF.